The present T cell receptor (beta chain) was sequenced within a study of blood T cell repertoires in COVID-19. V lost 2 bases, J lost 6 bases, and 7 bases lay in between. CDR1 is KGHSH and CDR2 is LQKENI in the germline V gene. This CDR3 spans 12 amino acids. Clones were sequenced by immunoSEQ multiplex PCR, and TCRdb holds only the in-frame ones, with some missing. In the table there are over 350,000 clones, about 86% of which are singletons. Sequencing used PBMCs or T cells enriched from blood (not recorded which). The receptor's source is a woman aged 50 to 60 who had recovered from COVID-19. This chain connects TRBV18 to TRBJ1-2; D is unclear. The CDR3 is CASSPSRHGYTF. As DNA, the CDR3 is TGTGCCAGCTCACCATCGAGGCATGGCTACACCTTC.